This T cell receptor (beta chain) derives from a study of blood T cell repertoires in COVID-19. Study overall: Samples taken during acute and convalescent COVID-19 were collected in the United States, Italy and Spain. PBMCs, B-cell-depleted T cells, or T cells provided the cDNA or gDNA that made up the material.

Produced via immunoSEQ multiplex PCR; TCRdb's table is partial and in-frame only. The table includes 100,000 to 140,000 clones, about 90% detected once. CDR3 length: 13 amino acids. The germline gives CDR1 MNHEY, CDR2 SVGAGI. V was shortened by 6 bases and J by 4 bases, with 12 bases between the two germline ends. Sequencing was carried out using peripheral blood. The chain uses TRBV6-5 and TRBJ1-1; D not resolved. This TCR was sampled from a man in his forties or fifties with active or convalescent COVID-19. The CDR3 DNA is TGTGCCAGCAGCCCCGGCGGCCGCACTGAAGCTTTCTTT. Protein product: CASSPGGRTEAFF.